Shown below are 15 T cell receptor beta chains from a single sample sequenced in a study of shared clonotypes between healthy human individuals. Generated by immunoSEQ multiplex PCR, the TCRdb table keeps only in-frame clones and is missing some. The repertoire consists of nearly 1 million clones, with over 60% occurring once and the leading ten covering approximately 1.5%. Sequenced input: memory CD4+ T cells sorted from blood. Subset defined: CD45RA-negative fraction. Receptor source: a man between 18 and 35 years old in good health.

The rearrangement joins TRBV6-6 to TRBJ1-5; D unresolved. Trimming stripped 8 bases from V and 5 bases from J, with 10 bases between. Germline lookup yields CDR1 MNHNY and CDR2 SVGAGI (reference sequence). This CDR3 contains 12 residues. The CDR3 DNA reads TGTGCCAGCCGTCGCACCGATCAGCCCCAGCATTTT. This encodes CASRRTDQPQHF.

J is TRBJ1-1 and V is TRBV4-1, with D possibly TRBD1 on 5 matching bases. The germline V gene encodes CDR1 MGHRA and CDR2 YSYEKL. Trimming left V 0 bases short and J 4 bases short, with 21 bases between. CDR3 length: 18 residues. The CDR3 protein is CASSQELLLGLRGTEAFF. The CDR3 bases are TGCGCCAGCAGCCAAGAGCTCCTTCTGGGACTGAGGGGCACTGAAGCTTTCTTT.

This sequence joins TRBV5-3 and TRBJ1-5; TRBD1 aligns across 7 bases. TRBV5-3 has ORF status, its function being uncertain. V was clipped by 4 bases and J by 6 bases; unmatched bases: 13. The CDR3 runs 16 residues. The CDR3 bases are TGTGCCAGAAGCACCCTGAGGGGGCGGGATCGTCAGCCCCAGCATTTT. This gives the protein CARSTLRGRDRQPQHF.

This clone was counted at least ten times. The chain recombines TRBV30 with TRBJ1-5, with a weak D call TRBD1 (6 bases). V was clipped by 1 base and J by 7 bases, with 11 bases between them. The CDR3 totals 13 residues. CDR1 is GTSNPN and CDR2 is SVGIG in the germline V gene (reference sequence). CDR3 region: CAWSDRADQPQHF. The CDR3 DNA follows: TGTGCCTGGAGTGACAGGGCGGACCAGCCCCAGCATTTT. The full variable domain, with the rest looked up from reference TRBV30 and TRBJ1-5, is SQTIHQWPATLVQPVGSPLSLECTVEGTSNPNLYWYRQAAGRGLQLLFYSVGIGQISSEVPQNLSASRPQDRQFILSSKKLLLSDSGFYLCAWSDRADQPQHFGDGTRLSIL.

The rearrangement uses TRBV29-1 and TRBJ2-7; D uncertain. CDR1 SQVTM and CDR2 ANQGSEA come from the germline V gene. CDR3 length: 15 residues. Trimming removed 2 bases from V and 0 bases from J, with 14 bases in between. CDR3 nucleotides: TGCAGCGTTGAAATTTTTCAGGTTAGCTCCTACGAGCAGTACTTC. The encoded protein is CSVEIFQVSSYEQYF.

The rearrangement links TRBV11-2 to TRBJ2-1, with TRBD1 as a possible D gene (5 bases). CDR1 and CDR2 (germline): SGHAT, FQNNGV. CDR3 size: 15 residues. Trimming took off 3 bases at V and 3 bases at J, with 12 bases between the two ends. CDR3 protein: CASSFRQSNYNEQFF. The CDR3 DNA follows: TGTGCCAGCAGCTTCCGACAGTCCAACTACAATGAGCAGTTCTTC.

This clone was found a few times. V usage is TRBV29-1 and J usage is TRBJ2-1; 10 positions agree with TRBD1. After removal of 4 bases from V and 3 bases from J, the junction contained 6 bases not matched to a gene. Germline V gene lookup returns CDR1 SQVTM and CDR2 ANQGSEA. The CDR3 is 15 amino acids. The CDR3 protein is CSVASGQGVYNEQFF. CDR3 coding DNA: TGCAGCGTTGCGTCAGGACAGGGGGTCTACAATGAGCAGTTCTTC.

CDR3 nucleotide sequence: TGTGCCTGGAGGGGGCGGACCGGGGAGCTGTTTTTT. Translating gives CAWRGRTGELFF. V is TRBV30 and J is TRBJ2-2; D is possibly TRBD1 (5 bases). This CDR3 is 12 amino acids long. V shed 3 bases and J shed 5 bases, with 7 bases lying between them. The germline CDR1 and CDR2 sequences are GTSNPN and SVGIG (reference sequence).

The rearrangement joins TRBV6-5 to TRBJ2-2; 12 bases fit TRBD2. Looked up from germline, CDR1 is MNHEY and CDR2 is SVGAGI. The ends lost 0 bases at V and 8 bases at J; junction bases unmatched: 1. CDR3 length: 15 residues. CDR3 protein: CASSYSTSGGGELFF. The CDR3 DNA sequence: TGTGCCAGCAGTTACTCGACTAGCGGGGGAGGGGAGCTGTTTTTT.

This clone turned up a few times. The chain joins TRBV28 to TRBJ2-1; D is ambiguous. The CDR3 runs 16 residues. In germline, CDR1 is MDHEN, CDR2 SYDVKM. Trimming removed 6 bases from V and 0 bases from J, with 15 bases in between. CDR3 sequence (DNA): TGTGCCAGCAGATCCGATGCTGGTAGCTCCTACAATGAGCAGTTCTTC. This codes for CASRSDAGSSYNEQFF.

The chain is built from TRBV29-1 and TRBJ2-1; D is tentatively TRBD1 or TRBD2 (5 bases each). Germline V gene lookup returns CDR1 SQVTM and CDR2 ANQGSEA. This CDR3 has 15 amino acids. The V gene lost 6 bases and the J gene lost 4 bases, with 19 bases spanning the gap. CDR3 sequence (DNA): TGCAGCGTCACTATAACCCGGGGACCTTACAATGAGCAGTTCTTC. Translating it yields CSVTITRGPYNEQFF.

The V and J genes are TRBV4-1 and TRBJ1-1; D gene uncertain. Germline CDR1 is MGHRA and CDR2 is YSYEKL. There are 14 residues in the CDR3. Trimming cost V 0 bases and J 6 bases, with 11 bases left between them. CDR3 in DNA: TGCGCCAGCAGCCAAGAGGGGTTTTCGGCTGAAGCTTTCTTT. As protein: CASSQEGFSAEAFF.

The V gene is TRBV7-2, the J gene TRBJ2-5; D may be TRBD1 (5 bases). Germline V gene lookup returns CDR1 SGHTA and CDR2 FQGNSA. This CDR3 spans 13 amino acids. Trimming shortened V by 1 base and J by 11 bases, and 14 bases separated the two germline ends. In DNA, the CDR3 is TGTGCCAGCAGCTTAGAGGGGCGGCAGTGGCAGTACTTC. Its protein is CASSLEGRQWQYF.

For the CDR3, the DNA is TGTGCCACCAGCCAGATGGGATACGGCTACACCTTC. It translates to CATSQMGYGYTF. V gene TRBV15 combines with J gene TRBJ1-2; D is undetermined. CDR1 is LNHNV, CDR2 YYDKDF, per germline (reference sequence). V lost 5 bases and J lost 8, with 12 bases in between. This CDR3 spans 12 amino acids.

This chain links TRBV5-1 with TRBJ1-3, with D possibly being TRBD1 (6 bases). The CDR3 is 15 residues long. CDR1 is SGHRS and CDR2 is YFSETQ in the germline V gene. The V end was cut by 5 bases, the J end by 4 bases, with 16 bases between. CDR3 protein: CASSFNGQSGNTIYF. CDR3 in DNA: TGCGCCAGCAGTTTTAACGGACAGTCCGGAAACACCATATATTTT.